This T cell receptor beta chain comes out of a study of CD8 T cells in ankylosing spondylitis. This clonotype was counted at least ten times. Using its own MiXCR run on the 5' RACE reads, TCRdb lists one record per CDR3 protein. The sample lists 200,000 to 250,000 distinct CDR3 sequences; roughly 26% were seen once. Germline V gene lookup returns CDR1 DFQATT and CDR2 SNEGSKA (reference sequence). The CDR3 consists of 11 residues. Trimming cost V 2 bases and J 8 bases, with 9 bases left between them. The TCR originated in a male donor with ankylosing spondylitis or in good health (not recorded which). Sequencing input: blood, either unsorted or a sorted T cell fraction (not recorded which). This chain connects TRBV20-1 to TRBJ1-2; no definite D call. CDR3 protein: CSARSGGGYTF. In nucleotides, the CDR3 is TGCAGTGCTAGATCGGGCGGGGGCTACACCTTC.